The 5 T cell receptor beta chains presented below share a single source sample, sequenced in a study of OX40 agonist ivuxolimab in advanced cancers. Sequencing used immunoSEQ multiplex PCR; TCRdb keeps in-frame clones, though not all of them. The table has some 77,000 clones, 70% to 90% seen once. The input for sequencing was CD4+ or CD8+ T cells sorted from blood, taken in a trial of the OX40 agonist ivuxolimab. The receptors stem from an adult with an advanced solid tumor such as melanoma, head and neck, liver or kidney cancer.

The rearrangement links TRBV7-2 to TRBJ1-4; no clear D. Trimming removed 5 bases from V and 5 bases from J, with 9 bases in between. The CDR3 spans 13 residues. Per the germline V gene, CDR1 is SGHTA and CDR2 is FQGNSA. The CDR3 loop reads CASSRQNNEKLFF. The CDR3 DNA reads as TGTGCCAGCAGCCGTCAGAACAATGAAAAACTGTTTTTT.

The chain recombines TRBV5-4 with TRBJ1-1, with D possibly matching TRBD1 (6 bases). Trimming stripped 1 base from V and 6 bases from J, with 16 bases between. The germline V gene encodes CDR1 SGHNT and CDR2 YYREEE (reference sequence). The CDR3 is made up of 15 amino acids. The CDR3 here is CASSLNWGGQAEAFF. CDR3 coding DNA: TGTGCCAGCAGCTTGAATTGGGGGGGGCAAGCTGAAGCTTTCTTT.

This clone was seen a few times. CDR3 sequence: CASSLLAGGEQYF. The CDR3, as DNA: TGCGCCAGCAGCCTATTGGCAGGGGGCGAGCAGTACTTC. This rearrangement joins TRBV4-3 to TRBJ2-7; 7 bases are shared with TRBD1. This CDR3 has 13 amino acids. Unmatched junction bases numbered 6, after V lost 4 bases and J lost 6 bases. CDR1 is LGHNA, CDR2 YSLEER, per germline.

The chain recombines TRBV15 with TRBJ2-3, with 8 bases matching TRBD1. The CDR3 has 16 residues. The germline gives CDR1 LNHNV, CDR2 YYDKDF (reference sequence). The trim removed 0 bases at V and 0 bases at J, leaving 2 bases unmatched. Written as DNA, the CDR3 is TGTGCCACCAGCAGAGATCAGGGGGCTAGCACAGATACGCAGTATTTT. It is translated as CATSRDQGASTDTQYF.

This clone was seen a single time. V usage is TRBV7-2 and J usage is TRBJ2-1, with 8 positions matching TRBD1. The J segment lost 7 bases and the V segment lost 1 base, leaving 6 bases of the junction unmatched. The CDR3 runs 15 residues. Germline CDR1 and CDR2: SGHTA and FQGNSA. CDR3 DNA: TGTGCCAGCAGCTTAGGGCAGGGGGCGCAAAATGAGCAGTTCTTC. Its translation is CASSLGQGAQNEQFF. The full variable domain, its missing parts supplied by reference TRBV7-2 and TRBJ2-1, is GAGVSQSPSNKVTEKGKDVELRCDPISGHTALYWYRQSLGQGLEFLIYFQGNSAPDKSGLPSDRFSAERTGGSVSTLTIQRTQQEDSAVYLCASSLGQGAQNEQFFGPGTRLTVL.